Following are 29 T cell receptor beta chains from one sample sequenced in a study of control samples from healthy donors and cancer patients. TCRdb's table, derived via immunoSEQ multiplex PCR, lists solely in-frame clones and lacks some. This table holds some 70,000 clones, about 83% found once. The sequenced sample consisted of blood. These receptors were collected from a man between 60 and 70 years old in good health.

In its sample, this clone was seen many times. This chain joins TRBV19 and TRBJ1-4; 7 bases are a match to TRBD1. The CDR3 is 18 residues long. Germline CDR1 is LNHDA and CDR2 is SQIVND (reference sequence). The V gene end was trimmed by 0 bases and the J gene end by 5 bases; junction bases not matched to a gene: 12. The CDR3 DNA reads TGTGCCAGTAGTATAGATTACTGGGACCGGGACAGCAATGAAAAACTGTTTTTT. This translates into CASSIDYWDRDSNEKLFF.

This chain's CDR3 is CASTVASGTYEQYF. The CDR3 DNA is TGTGCCAGCACTGTGGCTAGCGGGACCTACGAGCAGTACTTC. This chain joins TRBV2 and TRBJ2-7, with 9 bases lining up with TRBD2. The germline gives CDR1 SNHLY, CDR2 FYNNEI. The length of the CDR3 is 14 residues. Trimming removed 7 bases from V and 2 bases from J; junction bases left unmatched: 6.

V usage is TRBV30 and J usage is TRBJ2-1; a weak D match, TRBD1 (6 bases). The V and J ends lost 3 bases and 9 bases respectively, with 12 bases between them. CDR1 GTSNPN and CDR2 SVGIG come from the germline V gene (reference sequence). This CDR3 region has 12 residues. CDR3 loop: CAWRLGGAEQFF. CDR3 bases: TGTGCCTGGAGACTAGGGGGAGCTGAGCAGTTCTTC.

This clone was picked up one time. The genes are TRBV6-2 or TRBV6-3 and TRBJ1-1; D is ambiguous. The CDR3 spans 13 residues. V was shortened by 5 bases and J by 1 base, with 8 bases between the two germline ends. Germline V gene data show CDR1 as MNHEY and CDR2 as SVGEGT. The CDR3 DNA reads as TGTGCCAGCAGTAGGACGGGGAACACTGAAGCTTTCTTT. Its translation: CASSRTGNTEAFF.

The V gene is TRBV5-5, the J gene TRBJ2-3, with D uncertain. Between the trimmed V and J ends, which lost 0 bases and 2 bases, there was a span of 7 bases. The CDR3 spans 14 residues. Looked up from germline, CDR1 is SGHKS and CDR2 is YYEKEE (reference sequence). CDR3 protein: CASSLAPNTDTQYF. In DNA form, the CDR3 reads TGTGCCAGCAGCTTGGCCCCAAACACAGATACGCAGTATTTT.

There are a few counts of this clone. The chain recombines TRBV4-3 with TRBJ2-1, with a possible D match to TRBD2 (5 bases). Deletions cut 0 bases from V and 5 bases from J, with 11 bases between. This CDR3 region has 15 residues. Germline assignment: CDR1 LGHNA and CDR2 YSLEER. CDR3 coding DNA: TGCGCCAGCAGCCAAGATGCCAGCGGAAACAATGAGCAGTTCTTC. Translating it yields CASSQDASGNNEQFF.

The V gene is TRBV30, the J gene TRBJ2-7, with TRBD2 matching 8 bases. Looked up from germline, CDR1 is GTSNPN and CDR2 is SVGIG (reference sequence). V lost 5 bases to trimming and J lost 6 bases; unmatched junction nucleotides: 15. The CDR3 sequence is 15 residues long. CDR3 nucleotide sequence: TGTGCCTGGGATTCTTACAGCGGGAGTACGGGCGAGCAGTACTTC. Its translation: CAWDSYSGSTGEQYF.

The chain carries TRBV6-5 and TRBJ1-1; 7 bases fit TRBD1. Germline values: CDR1 MNHEY, CDR2 SVGAGI. The CDR3 has 13 amino acids. With 5 bases clipped from V and 7 bases from J, the junction kept 7 bases outside the gene matches. CDR3 loop: CASSHQGVDEAFF. The CDR3 DNA reads TGTGCCAGCAGTCATCAGGGGGTGGATGAAGCTTTCTTT.

This clone has just a few counts. DNA for the CDR3: TGTGCCAGCAGCTTAGGTGGCCCCCTCTACGAGCAGTACTTC. Amino acid sequence: CASSLGGPLYEQYF. J is TRBJ2-7 and V is TRBV7-8; unclear D gene. Between the trimmed V and J ends, which lost 1 base and 3 bases, there was a span of 10 bases. CDR3 length: 14 amino acids. CDR1 and CDR2 (germline): SGHVS, FQNEAQ.

V and J are TRBV7-2 and TRBJ1-2; 9 bases fit TRBD1. V lost 1 base, J lost 1 base, and 4 bases stayed unmatched. CDR1 and CDR2 (germline): SGHTA, FQGNSA. This CDR3 comprises 16 residues. CDR3 sequence (DNA): TGTGCCAGCAGCTTAGTTCGGACAGGGGTTAACTATGGCTACACCTTC. Translating it yields CASSLVRTGVNYGYTF.

This chain uses TRBV9 with TRBJ1-6; D not certain. V was trimmed by 0 bases and J by 9 bases, leaving 13 bases between them. Per the germline V gene, CDR1 is SGDLS and CDR2 is YYNGEE. The CDR3 loop spans 15 amino acids. The CDR3 loop reads CASSVDGGPGSPLHF. In DNA, the CDR3 is TGTGCCAGCAGCGTAGACGGCGGTCCTGGTTCACCCCTCCACTTT.

This rearrangement joins TRBV6-5 to TRBJ2-1; D unresolved. Germline CDR1 is MNHEY and CDR2 is SVGAGI. V lost 0 bases and J lost 3, with 9 bases in between. The CDR3 is 15 residues long. As DNA, the CDR3 is TGTGCCAGCAGTTACTCGTACAGCCACTACAATGAGCAGTTCTTC. Translated: CASSYSYSHYNEQFF.

The V and J genes are TRBV6-6 and TRBJ2-3; D may be TRBD1 (5 bases). With 3 bases removed from V and 1 base from J, the gap between germline ends came to 11 bases. The germline V gene has CDR1 MNHNY and CDR2 SVGAGI (reference sequence). The length of the CDR3 is 15 residues. In DNA, the CDR3 is TGTGCCAGCAGTTATTCGGCACAGGGCACAGATACGCAGTATTTT. Protein: CASSYSAQGTDTQYF.

This clone was seen just once. The chain couples TRBV12-3 or TRBV12-4 to TRBJ1-2, with D hard to call. This CDR3 has 12 residues. Trimming removed 6 bases at V and 4 bases at J, with 9 bases between. CDR3 amino acids: CASSPDVYGYTF. CDR3 DNA sequence: TGTGCCAGCAGCCCAGACGTCTATGGCTACACCTTC.

The V gene is TRBV5-1, the J gene TRBJ1-4, with a tentative D call TRBD1 (6 bases). Germline values: CDR1 SGHRS, CDR2 YFSETQ. Trimming removed 4 bases at V and 8 bases at J, with 18 bases between. The length of the CDR3 is 15 residues. CDR3 loop: CASSPQNRAPEKLFF. The CDR3 DNA is TGCGCCAGCAGCCCCCAAAACAGGGCTCCCGAAAAACTGTTTTTT.

The rearrangement uses TRBV27 and TRBJ1-5; D might be TRBD1 (5 bases). The CDR3 is 16 residues long. The germline V gene encodes CDR1 MNHEY and CDR2 SMNVEV (reference sequence). Trimming pared 3 bases from V and 4 bases from J, leaving 16 bases between. DNA for the CDR3: TGTGCCAGCAGTTTGGGGTTCCGGGGGAAAAATCAGCCCCAGCATTTT. This codes for CASSLGFRGKNQPQHF.

The rearrangement links TRBV2 to TRBJ2-1; TRBD2 matches 13 bases. The CDR3 is 15 amino acids. V dropped 6 bases and J dropped 12; count of bases not matched to a gene: 11. The germline V gene encodes CDR1 SNHLY and CDR2 FYNNEI. CDR3 in DNA: TGTGCCAGCAGCACCGGGACTAGCGGGATCGTACGGCAGTTCTTC. It yields the protein CASSTGTSGIVRQFF.

J is TRBJ1-3 and V is TRBV10-3; D is unresolved. CDR1 is ENHRY, CDR2 SYGVKD, per germline. The CDR3 totals 15 residues. V lost 0 bases and J 2 bases, leaving 8 bases between the germline ends. CDR3 coding DNA: TGTGCCATCAGTGAGTCGGAGGGTCCTGGAAACACCATATATTTT. Encoded protein: CAISESEGPGNTIYF.

The rearrangement joins TRBV6-6 to TRBJ1-5; no reliable D call. Deletions cut 0 bases from V and 0 bases from J, with 9 bases between. CDR1 MNHNY and CDR2 SVGAGI come from the germline V gene (reference sequence). The CDR3 is 16 residues long. The CDR3, as DNA: TGTGCCAGCAGTTACTCTAGGACGGATAGCAATCAGCCCCAGCATTTT. It specifies CASSYSRTDSNQPQHF.

This clone was observed once. In nucleotides, the CDR3 is TGCGCCAGCAGCCTCGCGGGAGGGCGGAGTGGTGAGCAGTTCTTC. This sequence encodes CASSLAGGRSGEQFF. This sequence joins TRBV4-3 and TRBJ2-1, with TRBD2 matching over 9 bases. V lost 4 bases, J lost 9 bases, and 10 bases stayed unmatched. The CDR3 spans 15 residues. CDR1 LGHNA and CDR2 YSLEER come from the germline V gene.

The rearrangement uses TRBV12-3 or TRBV12-4 and TRBJ1-5; D is possibly TRBD1 (5 bases). Trimming took 3 bases from V and 4 from J, leaving 7 bases between them. The CDR3 is 13 amino acids. The CDR3 loop reads CASSFRDNQPQHF. Written as DNA, the CDR3 is TGTGCCAGCAGTTTCAGGGATAATCAGCCCCAGCATTTT.

The J gene is TRBJ1-1, the V gene TRBV2; no definite D call. CDR3 length: 13 amino acids. The V gene lost 2 bases and the J gene lost 0 bases, with 4 bases spanning the gap. From germline, CDR1 is SNHLY and CDR2 FYNNEI. The CDR3 protein is CASSESLNTEAFF. For the CDR3, the DNA is TGTGCCAGCAGTGAATCCCTGAACACTGAAGCTTTCTTT.

This clone was seen only once. V usage is TRBV9 and J usage is TRBJ2-1; D uncertain. Germline V CDR1 and CDR2: SGDLS, YYNGEE. Trimming took off 0 bases at V and 10 bases at J, with 5 bases between the two ends. The CDR3 has 11 amino acids. CDR3 DNA sequence: TGTGCCAGCAGCGTAGATAAGGAGCAGTTCTTC. Translation gives CASSVDKEQFF.

This clone was detected a few times. This chain joins TRBV5-5 and TRBJ1-6; D gene ambiguous. The germline V and J ends were trimmed by 4 bases and 10 bases, with 12 bases remaining between them. This CDR3 comprises 13 residues. Germline-derived CDR1 and CDR2 are SGHKS and YYEKEE (reference sequence). CDR3 region: CASSRPSESPLHF. The CDR3 region has the DNA TGTGCCAGCAGCCGTCCCAGCGAATCACCCCTCCACTTT.

The rearrangement links TRBV6-5 to TRBJ2-3; a possible D gene is TRBD1 (5 bases). The CDR3 is 15 residues long. V was clipped by 0 bases and J by 2 bases, with 9 bases between them. Germline V gene lookup returns CDR1 MNHEY and CDR2 SVGAGI. CDR3 sequence: CASSYSNRYTDTQYF. CDR3 nucleotides: TGTGCCAGCAGTTACTCGAACAGGTACACAGATACGCAGTATTTT.

The rearrangement uses TRBV3-1 (or the pseudogene TRBV3-2) and TRBJ1-1, with D possibly matching TRBD1 (5 bases). Trimming left V 3 bases short and J 1 base short, with 9 bases between. The CDR3 is 14 residues long. Germline CDR1 and CDR2: LGHDT and YNNKEL (reference sequence). The CDR3 reads CASSHGTANTEAFF. CDR3 coding DNA: TGTGCCAGCAGCCACGGGACTGCGAACACTGAAGCTTTCTTT.

The chain recombines TRBV18 with TRBJ2-3; 10 bases are a match to TRBD2. Trimming took 0 bases from V and 6 from J; bases not matched to a gene: 3. The CDR3 contains 15 residues. Per the germline V gene, CDR1 is KGHSH and CDR2 is LQKENI. The DNA of the CDR3 is TGTGCCAGCTCACCACCACTAGCGGGGACGGATACGCAGTATTTT. The encoded protein is CASSPPLAGTDTQYF.

This chain links TRBV18 with TRBJ1-4, with a tentative D call TRBD1 (5 bases). The V and J ends lost 0 bases and 5 bases respectively, with 13 bases between them. Germline CDR1 KGHSH, CDR2 LQKENI. CDR3 length: 16 amino acids. The CDR3 reads CASSPPMPAGNEKLFF. As DNA, the CDR3 is TGTGCCAGCTCACCACCGATGCCGGCAGGGAATGAAAAACTGTTTTTT.

The CDR3, as DNA: TGTGCCAGCAGCAGCGGGGTCGGACGCGCCTCCTACGAGCAGTACTTC. It specifies CASSSGVGRASYEQYF. V and J are TRBV27 and TRBJ2-7, with 7 bases aligning to TRBD2. Germline CDR1 is MNHEY and CDR2 is SMNVEV (reference sequence). The CDR3 totals 16 residues. The V gene end was trimmed by 6 bases and the J gene end by 0 bases; junction bases not matched to a gene: 11.